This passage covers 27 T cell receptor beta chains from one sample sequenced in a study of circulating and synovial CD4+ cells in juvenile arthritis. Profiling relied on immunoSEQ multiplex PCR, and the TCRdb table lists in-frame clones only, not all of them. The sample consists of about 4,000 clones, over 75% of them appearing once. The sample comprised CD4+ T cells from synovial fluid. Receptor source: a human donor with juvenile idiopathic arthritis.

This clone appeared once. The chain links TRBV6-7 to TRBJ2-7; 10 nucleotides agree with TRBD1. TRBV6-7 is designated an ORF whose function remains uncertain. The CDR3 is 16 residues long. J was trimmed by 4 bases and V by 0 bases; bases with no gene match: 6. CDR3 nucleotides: TGTGCCAGCAGTTACTCGAACAAGGACAGGGGGTACGAGCAGTACTTC. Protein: CASSYSNKDRGYEQYF.

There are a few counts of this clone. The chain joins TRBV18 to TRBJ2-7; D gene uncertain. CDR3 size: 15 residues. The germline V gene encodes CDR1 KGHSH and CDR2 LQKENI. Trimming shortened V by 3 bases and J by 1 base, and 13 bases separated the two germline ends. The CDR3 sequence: CASSPFSSPSYEQYF. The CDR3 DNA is TGTGCCAGCTCACCCTTTTCGTCCCCGTCCTACGAGCAGTACTTC. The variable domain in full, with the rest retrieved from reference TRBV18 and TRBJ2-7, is NAGVMQNPRHLVRRRGQEARLRCSPMKGHSHVYWYRQLPEEGLKFMVYLQKENIIDESGMPKERFSAEFPKEGPSILRIQQVVRGDSAAYFCASSPFSSPSYEQYFGPGTRLTVT.

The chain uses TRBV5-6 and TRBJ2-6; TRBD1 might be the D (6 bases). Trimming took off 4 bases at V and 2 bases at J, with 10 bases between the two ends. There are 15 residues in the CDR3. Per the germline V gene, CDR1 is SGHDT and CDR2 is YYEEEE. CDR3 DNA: TGTGCCAGCAGCCCTACAGGGACTGGGGCCAACGTCCTGACTTTC. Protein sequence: CASSPTGTGANVLTF.

Here the CDR3 DNA reads TGTGCCAGCAGCTCCTGGGGGCAGAGCTACGAGCAGTACTTC. Encoded protein: CASSSWGQSYEQYF. The V and J genes are TRBV11-2 and TRBJ2-7; tentative D call: TRBD1 (6 bases). Germline CDR1 is SGHAT and CDR2 is FQNNGV. V lost 4 bases and J lost 3, with 13 bases in between. This CDR3 has 14 residues.

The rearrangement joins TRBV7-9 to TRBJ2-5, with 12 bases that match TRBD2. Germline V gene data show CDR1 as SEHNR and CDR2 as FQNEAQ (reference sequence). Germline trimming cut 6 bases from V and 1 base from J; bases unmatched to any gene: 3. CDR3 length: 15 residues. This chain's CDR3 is CASRRTSGTQETQYF. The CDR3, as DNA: TGTGCCAGCAGAAGGACTAGCGGGACCCAAGAGACCCAGTACTTC.

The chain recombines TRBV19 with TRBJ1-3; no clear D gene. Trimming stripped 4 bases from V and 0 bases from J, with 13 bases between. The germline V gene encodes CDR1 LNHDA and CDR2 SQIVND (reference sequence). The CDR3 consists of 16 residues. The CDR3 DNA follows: TGTGCCAGTAGTACCCTGAGCGTGTACTCTGGAAACACCATATATTTT. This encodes CASSTLSVYSGNTIYF.

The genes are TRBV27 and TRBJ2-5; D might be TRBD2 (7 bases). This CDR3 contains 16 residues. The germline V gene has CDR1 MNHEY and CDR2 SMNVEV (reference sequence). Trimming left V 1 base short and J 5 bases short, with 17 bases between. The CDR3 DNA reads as TGTGCCAGCAGTTTATTCGGGGGGCGGCTTAGTGAGACCCAGTACTTC. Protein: CASSLFGGRLSETQYF.

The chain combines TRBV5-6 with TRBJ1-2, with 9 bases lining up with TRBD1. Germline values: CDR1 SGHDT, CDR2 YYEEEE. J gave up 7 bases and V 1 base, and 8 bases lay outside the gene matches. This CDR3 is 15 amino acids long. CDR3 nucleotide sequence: TGTGCCAGCAGCTTGTGGGACAGGGAAAAGGTTGGCTACACCTTC. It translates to CASSLWDREKVGYTF.

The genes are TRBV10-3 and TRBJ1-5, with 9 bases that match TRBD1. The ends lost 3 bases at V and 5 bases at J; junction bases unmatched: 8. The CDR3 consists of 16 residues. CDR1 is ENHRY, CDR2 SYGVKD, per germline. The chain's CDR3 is CAISESGTGSDQPQHF. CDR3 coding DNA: TGTGCCATCAGTGAATCCGGGACAGGGTCGGATCAGCCCCAGCATTTT.

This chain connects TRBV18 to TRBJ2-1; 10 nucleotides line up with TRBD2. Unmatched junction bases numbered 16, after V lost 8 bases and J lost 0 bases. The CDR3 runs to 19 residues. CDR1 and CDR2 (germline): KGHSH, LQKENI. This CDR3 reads CASEKRSPSGGPSYNEQFF. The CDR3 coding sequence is TGTGCCAGCGAGAAGCGGTCCCCTAGCGGGGGACCCTCCTACAATGAGCAGTTCTTC.

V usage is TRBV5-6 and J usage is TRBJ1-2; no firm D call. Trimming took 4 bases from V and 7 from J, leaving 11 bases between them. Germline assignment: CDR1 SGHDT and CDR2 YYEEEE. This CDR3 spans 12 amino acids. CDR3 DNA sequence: TGTGCCAGCAGCCCGTGGAGTAGTGGCTACACCTTC. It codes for CASSPWSSGYTF.

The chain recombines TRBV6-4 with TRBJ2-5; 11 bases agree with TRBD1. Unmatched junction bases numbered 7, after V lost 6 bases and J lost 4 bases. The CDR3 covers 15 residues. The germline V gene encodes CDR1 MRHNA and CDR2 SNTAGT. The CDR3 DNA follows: TGTGCCAGCAGCCAGGACAGGGGGCTAAGAGAGACCCAGTACTTC. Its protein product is CASSQDRGLRETQYF.

CDR3 DNA sequence: TGTGCCAGCAGCCTACAGGCCAGGGGTCACTATGGCTACACCTTC. This codes for CASSLQARGHYGYTF. The gene calls are TRBV5-6 and TRBJ1-2; a possible D gene is TRBD1 (6 bases). Germline loops: CDR1 SGHDT, CDR2 YYEEEE. CDR3 length: 15 residues. V was pared by 4 bases and J by 3 bases, with 16 bases between.

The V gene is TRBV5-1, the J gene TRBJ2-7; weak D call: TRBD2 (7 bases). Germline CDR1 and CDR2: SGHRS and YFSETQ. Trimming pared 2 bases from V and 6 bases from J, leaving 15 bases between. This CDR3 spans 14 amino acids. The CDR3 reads CASSFTAGASEQYF. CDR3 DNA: TGCGCCAGCAGCTTTACGGCGGGGGCTAGCGAGCAGTACTTC. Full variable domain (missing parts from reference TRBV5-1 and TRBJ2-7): KAGVTQTPRYLIKTRGQQVTLSCSPISGHRSVSWYQQTPGQGLQFLFEYFSETQRNKGNFPGRFSGRQFSNSRSEMNVSTLELGDSALYLCASSFTAGASEQYFGPGTRLTVT.

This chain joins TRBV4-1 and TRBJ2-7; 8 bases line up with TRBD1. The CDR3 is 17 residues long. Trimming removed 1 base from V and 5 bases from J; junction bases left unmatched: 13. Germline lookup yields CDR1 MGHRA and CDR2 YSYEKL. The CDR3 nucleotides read TGCGCCAGCAGCCAAGGTCGTCAACAGGGGGTCAGCCACGAGCAGTACTTC. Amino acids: CASSQGRQQGVSHEQYF.

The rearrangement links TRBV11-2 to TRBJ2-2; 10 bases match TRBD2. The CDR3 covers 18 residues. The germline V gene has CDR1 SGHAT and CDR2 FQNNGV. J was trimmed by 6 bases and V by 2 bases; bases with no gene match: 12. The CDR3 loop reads CASSLRSGGAFGAGELFF. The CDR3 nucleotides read TGTGCCAGCAGCTTACGAAGCGGGGGGGCGTTCGGGGCCGGGGAGCTGTTTTTT. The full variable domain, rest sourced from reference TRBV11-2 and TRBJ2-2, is EAGVAQSPRYKIIEKRQSVAFWCNPISGHATLYWYQQILGQGPKLLIQFQNNGVVDDSQLPKDRFSAERLKGVDSTLKIQPAKLEDSAVYLCASSLRSGGAFGAGELFFGEGSRLTVL.

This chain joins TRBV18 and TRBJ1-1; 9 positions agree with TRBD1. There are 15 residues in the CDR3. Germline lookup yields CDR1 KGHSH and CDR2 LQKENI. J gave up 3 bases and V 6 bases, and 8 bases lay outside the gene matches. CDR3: CASSHKDRGYTEAFF. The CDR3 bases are TGTGCCAGCTCCCACAAAGACAGGGGGTACACTGAAGCTTTCTTT.

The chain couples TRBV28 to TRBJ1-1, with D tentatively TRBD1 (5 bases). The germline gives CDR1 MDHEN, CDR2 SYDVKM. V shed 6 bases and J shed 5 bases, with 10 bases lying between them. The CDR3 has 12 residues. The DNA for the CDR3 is TGTGCCAGCAGGTCGGGGGGAACTGAAGCTTTCTTT. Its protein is CASRSGGTEAFF. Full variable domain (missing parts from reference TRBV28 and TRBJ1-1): DVKVTQSSRYLVKRTGEKVFLECVQDMDHENMFWYRQDPGLGLRLIYFSYDVKMKEKGDIPEGYSVSREKKERFSLILESASTNQTSMYLCASRSGGTEAFFGQGTRLTVV.

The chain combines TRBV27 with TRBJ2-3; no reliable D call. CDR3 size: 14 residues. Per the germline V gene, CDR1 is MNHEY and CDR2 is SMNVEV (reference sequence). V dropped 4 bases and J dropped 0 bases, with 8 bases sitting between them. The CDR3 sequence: CASSSTTSTDTQYF. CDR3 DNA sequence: TGTGCCAGCAGTTCAACCACTAGCACAGATACGCAGTATTTT.

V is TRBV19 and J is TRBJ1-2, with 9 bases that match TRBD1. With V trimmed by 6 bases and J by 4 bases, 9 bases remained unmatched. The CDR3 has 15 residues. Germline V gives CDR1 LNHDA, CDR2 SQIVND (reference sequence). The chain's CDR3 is CASSRTQDRGYGYTF. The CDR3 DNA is TGTGCCAGTAGCCGTACCCAGGACAGGGGCTATGGCTACACCTTC.

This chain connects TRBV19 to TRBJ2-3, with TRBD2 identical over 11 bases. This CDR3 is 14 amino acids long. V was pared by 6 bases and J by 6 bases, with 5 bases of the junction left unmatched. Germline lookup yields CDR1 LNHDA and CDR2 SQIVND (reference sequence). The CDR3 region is CASSLLAGVDTQYF. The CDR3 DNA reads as TGTGCCAGTAGCTTACTAGCGGGGGTCGATACGCAGTATTTT.

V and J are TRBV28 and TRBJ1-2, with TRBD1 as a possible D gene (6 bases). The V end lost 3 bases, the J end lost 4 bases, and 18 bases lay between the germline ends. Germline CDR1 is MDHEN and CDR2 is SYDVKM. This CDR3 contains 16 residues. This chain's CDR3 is CASSFPMGRGLYGYTF. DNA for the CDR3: TGTGCCAGCAGTTTCCCAATGGGCAGGGGCCTCTATGGCTACACCTTC.

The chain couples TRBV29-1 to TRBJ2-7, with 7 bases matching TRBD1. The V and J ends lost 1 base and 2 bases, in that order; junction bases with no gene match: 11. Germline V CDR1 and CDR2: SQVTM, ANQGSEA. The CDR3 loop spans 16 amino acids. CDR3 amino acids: CSVEGAGQATTYEQYF. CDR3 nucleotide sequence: TGCAGCGTTGAAGGGGCAGGACAGGCGACTACCTACGAGCAGTACTTC.

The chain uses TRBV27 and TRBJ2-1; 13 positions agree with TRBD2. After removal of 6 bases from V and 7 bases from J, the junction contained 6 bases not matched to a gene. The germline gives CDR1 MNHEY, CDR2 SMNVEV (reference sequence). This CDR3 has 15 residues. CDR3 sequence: CASSALAGGRNEQFF. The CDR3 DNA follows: TGTGCCAGCAGCGCACTAGCGGGGGGGCGTAATGAGCAGTTCTTC.

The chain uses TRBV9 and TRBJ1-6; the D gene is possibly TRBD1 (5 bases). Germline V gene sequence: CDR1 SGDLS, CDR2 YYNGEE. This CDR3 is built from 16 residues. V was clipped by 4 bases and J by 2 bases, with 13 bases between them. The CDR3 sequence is CASSQAAGPYNSPLHF. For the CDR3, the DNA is TGTGCCAGCAGCCAAGCGGCGGGGCCCTATAATTCACCCCTCCACTTT.

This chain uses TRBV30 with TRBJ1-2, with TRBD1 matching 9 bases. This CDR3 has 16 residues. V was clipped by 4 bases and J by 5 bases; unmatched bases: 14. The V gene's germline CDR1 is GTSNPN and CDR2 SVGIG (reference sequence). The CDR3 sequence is CAWTKRPGQGRYGYTF. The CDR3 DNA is TGTGCCTGGACCAAACGCCCCGGACAGGGGAGGTATGGCTACACCTTC.

The CDR3 DNA reads as TGTGCCAGCAGCCTAGGGGGGACTAGCGGTGCCTACGAGCAGTACTTC. This sequence encodes CASSLGGTSGAYEQYF. V gene TRBV27 combines with J gene TRBJ2-7; 11 nucleotides align to TRBD2. With V trimmed by 6 bases and J by 2 bases, 9 bases remained unmatched. From germline, CDR1 is MNHEY and CDR2 SMNVEV (reference sequence). The length of the CDR3 is 16 residues.